This TCR beta chain was sequenced during a study of cytomegalovirus exposure and HLA in healthy donors. At the level of the study: In a later analysis, it was reported that the 110 or so validation repertoires had been produced on the same platform as the 500 to 750 repertoires belonging to the first cohort. Study-wide results and limits: With high specificity and sensitivity, the classifier reportedly diagnosed cytomegalovirus status. Overall, roughly 150 TCR beta chains were annotated as cytomegalovirus-associated. There were some public TCRs occurring in many donors, but most TCR sequences were rare.

A word on this clone: Its antigen remains unknown.

Generated by immunoSEQ multiplex PCR, the TCRdb table keeps only in-frame clones and is missing some. The table shows about 120,000 clones, with roughly 89% occurring only once. V lost 4 bases and J 4 bases, leaving 14 bases between the germline ends. Per germline, CDR1 SQVTM and CDR2 ANQGSEA. The CDR3 extends over 13 amino acids. The sample comprised PBMCs. The J gene is TRBJ2-7, the V gene TRBV29-1; weak D call: TRBD1 (7 bases). The sequence was collected from a woman between 18 and 29 years old in good health and CMV-seronegative. CDR3 sequence reads: CSVARGVGYEQYF. CDR3 nucleotides: TGCAGCGTTGCCAGGGGGGTGGGGTACGAGCAGTACTTC.